The 15 T cell receptor beta chains below were found in one sample sequenced in a study of shared clonotypes between healthy human individuals. Using immunoSEQ multiplex PCR, the repertoire was profiled, and TCRdb retains in-frame clones only, with some absent. The sample holds about 2.4 million clones; approximately 93% are singletons and the top ten take 0.36%. The sample comprised naive CD4+ T cells from PBMCs. Subset in this sample: CD45RA+ positively selected. The receptors shown here come from a young man in good health. Some clones in this sample may be carry-over from other donors' samples.

The chain joins TRBV28 to TRBJ1-2; D might be TRBD1 (6 bases). V was pared by 8 bases and J by 8 bases, with 33 bases between. Germline loops: CDR1 MDHEN, CDR2 SYDVKM. The CDR3 totals 18 residues. The DNA for the CDR3 is TGTGCCAGCTTCGAGGGGAAACCGAGGACAGCCCTTGGGAGAGGCTACACCTTC. It encodes CASFEGKPRTALGRGYTF.

This clone was counted a single time. Other DNA variants within this sample encode the same CDR3. CDR3 DNA: TGTGCCAGCAGTTTGCGGAGACCTGAAGCTTTCTTT. It yields the protein CASSLRRPEAFF. The rearrangement uses TRBV28 and TRBJ1-1; no reliable D call. Trimming removed 3 bases at V and 6 bases at J, with 8 bases between. CDR1 and CDR2 from the germline V gene are MDHEN and SYDVKM. The CDR3 has 12 amino acids.

This clone was picked up one time. The V call is TRBV9, the J call TRBJ1-1; D remains unclear. Germline V gene sequence: CDR1 SGDLS, CDR2 YYNGEE. V was trimmed by 7 bases and J by 0 bases, leaving 13 bases between them. The CDR3 is made up of 14 amino acids. The CDR3 here is CASGPVGMNTEAFF. Written as DNA, the CDR3 is TGTGCCAGCGGACCTGTCGGGATGAACACTGAAGCTTTCTTT.

The V call is TRBV19, the J call TRBJ2-5; 11 bases fit TRBD2. Germline CDR1 is LNHDA and CDR2 is SQIVND (reference sequence). This CDR3 comprises 15 residues. V shed 5 bases and J 2 bases; nucleotides not matched to a gene: 4. The CDR3 protein is CASSAGTSGQETQYF. CDR3 in DNA: TGTGCCAGTAGTGCGGGGACTAGCGGACAAGAGACCCAGTACTTC. The full variable domain, in which reference TRBV19 and TRBJ2-5 provide the parts outside the CDR3, is DGGITQSPKYLFRKEGQNVTLSCEQNLNHDAMYWYRQDPGQGLRLIYYSQIVNDFQKGDIAEGYSVSREKKESFPLTVTSAQKNPTAFYLCASSAGTSGQETQYFGPGTRLLVL.

The chain employs TRBV5-1 and TRBJ1-2; TRBD1 matches at 7 bases. The CDR3 sequence is 15 residues long. V shed 0 bases and J 5 bases; nucleotides not matched to a gene: 7. Per the germline V gene, CDR1 is SGHRS and CDR2 is YFSETQ. Written as DNA, the CDR3 is TGCGCCAGCAGCTTGGACAGGGGCGCTTCATATGGCTACACCTTC. This translates into CASSLDRGASYGYTF.

V usage is TRBV5-1 and J usage is TRBJ2-3, with 9 bases aligning to TRBD1. Germline trimming cut 3 bases from V and 1 base from J; bases unmatched to any gene: 9. The CDR3 is 17 amino acids. The germline V gene encodes CDR1 SGHRS and CDR2 YFSETQ. The CDR3: CASSYGWTGDGTDTQYF. CDR3 in DNA: TGCGCCAGCAGCTACGGATGGACAGGGGACGGCACAGATACGCAGTATTTT.

The rearrangement uses TRBV28 and TRBJ1-2; D not resolved. Between the trimmed V and J ends, which lost 8 bases and 0 bases, there was a span of 19 bases. The CDR3 totals 16 residues. Germline CDR1 and CDR2: MDHEN and SYDVKM. The CDR3 is CASSSPGARPNYGYTF. The CDR3 coding sequence is TGTGCCAGCTCTTCCCCGGGCGCCCGTCCTAACTATGGCTACACCTTC.

V is TRBV30 and J is TRBJ2-1; 8 bases agree with TRBD1. This CDR3 has 12 amino acids. Germline loops: CDR1 GTSNPN, CDR2 SVGIG (reference sequence). Trimming removed 0 bases from V and 14 bases from J; junction bases left unmatched: 6. CDR3 DNA sequence: TGTGCCTGGAGTGTATCTGCAGGGGGCAAGTTCTTC. It yields the protein CAWSVSAGGKFF.

This clone was observed a few times. This chain joins TRBV7-2 and TRBJ2-2, with D uncertain. Trimming shortened V by 2 bases and J by 5 bases, and 9 bases separated the two germline ends. Germline V lookup: CDR1 SGHTA, CDR2 FQGNSA. The CDR3 runs 14 residues. The DNA for the CDR3 is TGTGCCAGCAGCTTACGAGATGGAACCGGGGAGCTGTTTTTT. This encodes CASSLRDGTGELFF.

In its sample, this clone was seen a few times. This chain connects TRBV6-6 to TRBJ2-7; 8 bases are a match to TRBD1. J gave up 4 bases and V 4 bases, and 3 bases lay outside the gene matches. The CDR3 spans 13 residues. CDR1 and CDR2 from the germline V gene are MNHNY and SVGAGI (reference sequence). CDR3 sequence reads: CASSSGTGYEQYF. The CDR3 region has the DNA TGTGCCAGCAGTTCCGGGACAGGATACGAGCAGTACTTC.

A note on this clone: This sample also contains other DNA sequences that code for the same CDR3. The chain joins TRBV18 to TRBJ2-5; 7 bases are a match to TRBD2. The V segment lost 3 bases and the J segment 2 bases; nucleotides outside the gene matches: 3. The CDR3 runs to 14 residues. CDR1 is KGHSH and CDR2 is LQKENI in the germline V gene. In DNA, the CDR3 is TGTGCCAGCTCACCGCCTAGCGGACAAGAGACCCAGTACTTC. Translation gives CASSPPSGQETQYF.

This chain joins TRBV18 and TRBJ2-1; D not resolved. CDR1 KGHSH and CDR2 LQKENI come from the germline V gene. The CDR3 is 13 residues long. Trimming took off 2 bases at V and 5 bases at J, with 7 bases between the two ends. This CDR3 reads CASSPITHNEQFF. CDR3 DNA: TGTGCCAGCTCACCAATAACCCACAATGAGCAGTTCTTC.

The chain combines TRBV6-1 with TRBJ1-3; D gene ambiguous. The CDR3 is 17 residues long. Per the germline V gene, CDR1 is MNHNS and CDR2 is SASEGT. Trimming shortened V by 1 base and J by 4 bases, and 17 bases separated the two germline ends. The CDR3 here is CASSEVADTLGGNTIYF. The CDR3 DNA reads as TGTGCCAGCAGTGAAGTAGCGGATACCTTGGGGGGAAACACCATATATTTT.

The V and J genes are TRBV7-9 and TRBJ2-7; D may be TRBD1 (6 bases). CDR1 is SEHNR, CDR2 FQNEAQ, per germline (reference sequence). CDR3 length: 13 amino acids. Between the trimmed V and J ends, which lost 4 bases and 4 bases, there was a span of 11 bases. The CDR3 here is CASSSLGGYEQYF. The CDR3, as DNA: TGTGCCAGCAGCTCACTAGGGGGATACGAGCAGTACTTC.

V is TRBV9 and J is TRBJ2-2; no clear D gene. The germline V and J ends were trimmed by 4 bases and 6 bases, with 22 bases remaining between them. The V gene's germline CDR1 is SGDLS and CDR2 YYNGEE. The CDR3 contains 17 residues. Here the CDR3 reads CASSPTSFGLVAGELFF. Written as DNA, the CDR3 is TGTGCCAGCAGCCCAACGAGTTTCGGGTTGGTCGCCGGGGAGCTGTTTTTT.